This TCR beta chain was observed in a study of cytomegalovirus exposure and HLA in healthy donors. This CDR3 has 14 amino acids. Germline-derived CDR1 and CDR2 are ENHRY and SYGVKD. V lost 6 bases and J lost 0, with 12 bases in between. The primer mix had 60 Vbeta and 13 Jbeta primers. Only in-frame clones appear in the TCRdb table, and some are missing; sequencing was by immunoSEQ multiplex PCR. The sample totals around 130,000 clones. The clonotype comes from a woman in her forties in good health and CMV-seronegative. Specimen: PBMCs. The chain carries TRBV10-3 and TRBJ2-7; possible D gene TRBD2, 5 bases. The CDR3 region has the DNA TGTGCCATCAGCGATACTAGTTCCTCCTACGAGCAGTACGTC. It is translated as CAISDTSSSYEQYV.